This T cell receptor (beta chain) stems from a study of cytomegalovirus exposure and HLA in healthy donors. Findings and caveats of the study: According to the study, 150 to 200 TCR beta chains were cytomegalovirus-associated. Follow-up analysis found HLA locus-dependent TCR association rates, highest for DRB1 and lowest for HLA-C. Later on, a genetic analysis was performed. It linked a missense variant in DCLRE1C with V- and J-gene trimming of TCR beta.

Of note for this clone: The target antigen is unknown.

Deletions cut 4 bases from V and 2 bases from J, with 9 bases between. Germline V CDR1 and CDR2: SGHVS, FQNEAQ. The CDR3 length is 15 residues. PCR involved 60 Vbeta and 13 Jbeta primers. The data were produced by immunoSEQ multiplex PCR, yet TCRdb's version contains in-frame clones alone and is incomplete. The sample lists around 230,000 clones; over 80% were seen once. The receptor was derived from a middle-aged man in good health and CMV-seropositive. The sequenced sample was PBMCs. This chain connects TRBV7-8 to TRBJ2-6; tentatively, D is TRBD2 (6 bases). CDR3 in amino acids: CASSWGVAGANVLTF. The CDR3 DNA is TGTGCCAGCAGCTGGGGGGTGGCTGGGGCCAACGTCCTGACTTTC.